Following are 8 T cell receptor beta chains from one sample sequenced in a study of blood T cell repertoires in COVID-19. The repertoire was sequenced with immunoSEQ multiplex PCR; TCRdb's copy has only in-frame clones and lacks some. The table includes 200,000 or so clones, approximately 88% detected once. Sequenced input: peripheral blood. The origin of the receptors is a man aged 55 to 70 who had recovered from COVID-19.

V gene TRBV18 combines with J gene TRBJ1-5; weak D call: TRBD1 (5 bases). CDR3 length: 15 residues. V lost 2 bases, J lost 4 bases, and 12 bases lay in between. CDR1 and CDR2 (germline): KGHSH, LQKENI. The CDR3 DNA reads TGTGCCAGCTCACCAGGGGCTTTCGGGAATCAGCCCCAGCATTTT. It specifies CASSPGAFGNQPQHF.

J is TRBJ1-2 and V is TRBV18; D is possibly TRBD1 (5 bases). Between the trimmed V and J ends, which lost 1 base and 7 bases, there was a span of 16 bases. Germline V CDR1 and CDR2: KGHSH, LQKENI. The CDR3 has 15 amino acids. The CDR3 loop is CASSPRPGHDPGYTF. The CDR3 DNA follows: TGTGCCAGCTCACCACGGCCAGGACACGACCCTGGCTACACCTTC.

The chain employs TRBV19 and TRBJ2-7; 8 bases line up with TRBD1. The V and J ends lost 6 bases and 0 bases, in that order; junction bases with no gene match: 7. This CDR3 spans 15 amino acids. Germline CDR1 and CDR2: LNHDA and SQIVND (reference sequence). The CDR3 DNA follows: TGTGCCAGTAGCACCACAGGGGGAAACTCCTACGAGCAGTACTTC. Its translation is CASSTTGGNSYEQYF.

The gene calls are TRBV3-1 (or the pseudogene TRBV3-2) and TRBJ2-7; 8 positions agree with TRBD1. Germline assignment: CDR1 LGHDT and CDR2 YNNKEL (reference sequence). This CDR3 comprises 16 residues. V gave up 3 bases and J gave up 3 bases; unmatched junction bases: 10. This chain's CDR3 is CASSHDRTGTGYEQYF. The CDR3 coding sequence is TGTGCCAGCAGCCACGACCGGACAGGGACGGGCTACGAGCAGTACTTC.

The rearrangement joins TRBV4-1 to TRBJ1-5; D gene uncertain. Germline V gene lookup returns CDR1 MGHRA and CDR2 YSYEKL. Deletions cut 0 bases from V and 6 bases from J, with 12 bases between. There are 15 residues in the CDR3. Here the CDR3 DNA reads TGCGCCAGCAGCCAAGATGGGCAGGTTTCTCAGCCCCAGCATTTT. This codes for CASSQDGQVSQPQHF.

The rearrangement links TRBV5-4 to TRBJ2-3; 8 bases are shared with TRBD2. CDR3 length: 14 amino acids. The V gene's germline CDR1 is SGHNT and CDR2 YYREEE (reference sequence). J gave up 2 bases and V 4 bases, and 3 bases lay outside the gene matches. CDR3 sequence: CASSREGLTDTQYF. In nucleotides, the CDR3 is TGTGCCAGCAGCCGGGAGGGGCTCACAGATACGCAGTATTTT.

The chain uses TRBV27 and TRBJ2-3, with 7 bases identical to TRBD2. V shed 3 bases and J 5 bases; nucleotides not matched to a gene: 5. Per the germline V gene, CDR1 is MNHEY and CDR2 is SMNVEV (reference sequence). The CDR3 loop spans 14 amino acids. The chain's CDR3 is CASSLGGGGDTQYF. DNA for the CDR3: TGTGCCAGCAGTTTGGGGGGGGGAGGAGATACGCAGTATTTT.

The J gene is TRBJ2-7, the V gene TRBV6-7; 9 nucleotides match TRBD1. TRBV6-7 is marked as an open reading frame, function uncertain. V was clipped by 6 bases and J by 5 bases; unmatched bases: 14. The length of the CDR3 is 16 residues. The CDR3 spells CASRSDRGGLVHEQYF. In DNA, the CDR3 is TGTGCCAGCAGATCGGACAGGGGAGGACTAGTCCACGAGCAGTACTTC.